This entry lists 7 T cell receptor beta chains sequenced from one sample in a study of technical replicates of blood from a few donors. The data were produced by immunoSEQ multiplex PCR, yet TCRdb's version contains in-frame clones alone and is incomplete. The sample has 70,000 to 80,000 clones, approximately 96% seen once. The specimen was T cells isolated from PBMCs. The receptors were sampled from a human donor in good health.

V and J are TRBV10-3 and TRBJ2-3, with TRBD2 matching 7 bases. The CDR3 is made up of 14 amino acids. Trimming at V came to 5 bases and at J to 3 bases, leaving 5 bases not matched to a gene. The V gene's germline CDR1 is ENHRY and CDR2 SYGVKD. The CDR3 spells CAISPGGGTDTQYF. CDR3 nucleotides: TGTGCCATCAGTCCGGGGGGAGGTACAGATACGCAGTATTTT.

The rearrangement uses TRBV7-6 and TRBJ1-5, with 10 bases fitting TRBD1. Germline CDR1 is SGHVS and CDR2 is FNYEAQ. There are 17 residues in the CDR3. Losses at the gene ends were 1 base for V and 5 bases for J; bases not matched to a gene: 8. The CDR3 DNA sequence: TGTGCCAGCAGCTTAGAAGTGGGACAGGGGAGCGATCAGCCCCAGCATTTT. Protein sequence: CASSLEVGQGSDQPQHF.

The chain links TRBV11-2 to TRBJ1-3; D is unclear. CDR3 length equals 15 residues. Per the germline V gene, CDR1 is SGHAT and CDR2 is FQNNGV. Deletions cut 7 bases from V and 2 bases from J, with 15 bases between. The CDR3 coding sequence is TGTGCCAGCACCACCCAGGCCCTCACTGGAAACACCATATATTTT. It yields the protein CASTTQALTGNTIYF.

The V and J genes are TRBV27 and TRBJ1-2; maybe TRBD1 (6 bases). The CDR3 is 17 residues long. With 5 bases removed from V and 1 base from J, the gap between germline ends came to 20 bases. Germline values: CDR1 MNHEY, CDR2 SMNVEV (reference sequence). The DNA for the CDR3 is TGTGCCAGCAGTAGCAGGGGATCCCTACTCTATAACTATGGCTACACCTTC. This codes for CASSSRGSLLYNYGYTF.

The chain links TRBV4-1 to TRBJ1-5, with TRBD1 as a possible D gene (6 bases). Germline lookup yields CDR1 MGHRA and CDR2 YSYEKL. The CDR3 contains 15 residues. The V end lost 6 bases, the J end lost 0 bases, and 12 bases lay between the germline ends. The CDR3: CASRLNRDSNQPQHF. The CDR3 DNA reads TGCGCCAGCAGACTCAACAGGGATAGCAATCAGCCCCAGCATTTT.

The chain joins TRBV15 to TRBJ2-7; D is unresolved. The CDR3 loop spans 13 amino acids. The germline V and J ends were trimmed by 0 bases and 3 bases, with 6 bases remaining between them. CDR1 and CDR2 from the germline V gene are LNHNV and YYDKDF (reference sequence). The CDR3 loop reads CATSRDTVYEQYF. The CDR3, as DNA: TGTGCCACCAGCAGAGATACAGTCTACGAGCAGTACTTC.

The chain recombines TRBV13 with TRBJ1-3; D perhaps matches TRBD1 (5 bases). This CDR3 is built from 12 residues. The ends were cut back, 10 bases at V and 4 bases at J, with 11 bases in the middle. Germline loops: CDR1 PRHDT, CDR2 FYEKMQ (reference sequence). The chain's CDR3 is CATQGGGNTIYF. CDR3 bases: TGTGCCACCCAGGGAGGAGGAAACACCATATATTTT.